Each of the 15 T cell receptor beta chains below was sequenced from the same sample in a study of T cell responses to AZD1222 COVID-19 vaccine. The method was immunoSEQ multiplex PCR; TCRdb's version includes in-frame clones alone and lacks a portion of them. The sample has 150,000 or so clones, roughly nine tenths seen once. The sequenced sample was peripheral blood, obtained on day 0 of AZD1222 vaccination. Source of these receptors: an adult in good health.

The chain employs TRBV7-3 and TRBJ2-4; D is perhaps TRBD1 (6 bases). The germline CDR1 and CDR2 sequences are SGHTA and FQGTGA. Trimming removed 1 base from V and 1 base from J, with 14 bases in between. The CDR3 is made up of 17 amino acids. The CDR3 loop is CASSLNPPQGAKNIQYF. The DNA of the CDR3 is TGTGCCAGCAGCTTAAACCCGCCACAGGGCGCCAAAAACATTCAGTACTTC.

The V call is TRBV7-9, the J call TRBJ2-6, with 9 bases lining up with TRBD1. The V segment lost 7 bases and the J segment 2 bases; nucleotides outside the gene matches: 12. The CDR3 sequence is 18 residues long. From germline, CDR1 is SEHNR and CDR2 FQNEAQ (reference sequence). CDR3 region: CASILSVQGAAGANVLTF. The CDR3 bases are TGTGCCAGCATTCTCAGTGTACAGGGGGCAGCTGGGGCCAACGTCCTGACTTTC.

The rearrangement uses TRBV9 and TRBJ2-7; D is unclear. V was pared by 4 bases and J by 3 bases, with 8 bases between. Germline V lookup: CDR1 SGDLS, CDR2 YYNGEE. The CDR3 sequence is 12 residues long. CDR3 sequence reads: CASSSYSYEQYF. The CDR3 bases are TGTGCCAGCAGCTCCTACAGCTACGAGCAGTACTTC.

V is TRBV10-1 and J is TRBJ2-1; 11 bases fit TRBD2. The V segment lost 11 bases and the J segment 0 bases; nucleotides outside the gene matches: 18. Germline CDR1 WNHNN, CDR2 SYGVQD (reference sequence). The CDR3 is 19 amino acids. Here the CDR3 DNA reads TGCGCCTGCGACCCGGAGGTGACTAGCGGGGTTTGCTCCTACAATGAGCAGTTCTTC. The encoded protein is CACDPEVTSGVCSYNEQFF.

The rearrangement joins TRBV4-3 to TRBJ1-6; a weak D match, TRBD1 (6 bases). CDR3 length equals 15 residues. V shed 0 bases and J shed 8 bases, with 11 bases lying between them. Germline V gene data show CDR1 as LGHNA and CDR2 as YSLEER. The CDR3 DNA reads TGCGCCAGCAGCCAAGATGGACAGCGCCATTCACCCCTCCACTTT. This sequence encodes CASSQDGQRHSPLHF.

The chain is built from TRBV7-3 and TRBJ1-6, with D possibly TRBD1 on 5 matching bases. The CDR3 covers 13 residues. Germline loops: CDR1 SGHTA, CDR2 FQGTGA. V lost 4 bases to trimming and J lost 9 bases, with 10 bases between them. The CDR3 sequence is CASSSERGSPLHF. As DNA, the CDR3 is TGTGCCAGCAGCTCGGAGAGGGGTTCACCCCTCCACTTT.

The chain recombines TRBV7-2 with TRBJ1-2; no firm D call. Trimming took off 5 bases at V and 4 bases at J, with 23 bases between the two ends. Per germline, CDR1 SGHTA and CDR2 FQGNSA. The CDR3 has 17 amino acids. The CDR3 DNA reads TGTGCCAGCAGCCCAAACACCTGGTCGGCAGGAGGCTATGGCTACACCTTC. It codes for CASSPNTWSAGGYGYTF.

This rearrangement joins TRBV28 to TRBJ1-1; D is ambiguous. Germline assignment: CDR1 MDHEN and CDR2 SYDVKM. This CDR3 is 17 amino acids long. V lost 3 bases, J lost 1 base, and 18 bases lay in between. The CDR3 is CASSFRRSREPNTEAFF. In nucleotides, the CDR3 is TGTGCCAGCAGTTTCCGTCGATCTAGGGAACCGAACACTGAAGCTTTCTTT.

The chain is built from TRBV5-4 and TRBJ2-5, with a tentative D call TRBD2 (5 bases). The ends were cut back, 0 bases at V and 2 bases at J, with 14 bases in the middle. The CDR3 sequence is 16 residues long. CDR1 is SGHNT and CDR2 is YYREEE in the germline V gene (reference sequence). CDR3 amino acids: CASSLAPLGIQETQYF. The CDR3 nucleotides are TGTGCCAGCAGCTTGGCCCCACTAGGGATTCAAGAGACCCAGTACTTC.

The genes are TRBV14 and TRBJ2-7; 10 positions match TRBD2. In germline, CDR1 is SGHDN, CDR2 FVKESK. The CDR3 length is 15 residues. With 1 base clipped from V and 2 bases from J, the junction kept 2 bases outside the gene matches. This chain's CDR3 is CASSQGLAGAYEQYF. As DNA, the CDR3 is TGTGCCAGCAGCCAAGGGCTAGCGGGGGCCTACGAGCAGTACTTC.

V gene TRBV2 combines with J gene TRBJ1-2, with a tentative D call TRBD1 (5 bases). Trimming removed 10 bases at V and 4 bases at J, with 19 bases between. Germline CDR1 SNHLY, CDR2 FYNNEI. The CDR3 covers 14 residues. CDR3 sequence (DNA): TGTGCCACCATCGGCACAGGACCATTCTATGGCTACACCTTC. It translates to CATIGTGPFYGYTF.

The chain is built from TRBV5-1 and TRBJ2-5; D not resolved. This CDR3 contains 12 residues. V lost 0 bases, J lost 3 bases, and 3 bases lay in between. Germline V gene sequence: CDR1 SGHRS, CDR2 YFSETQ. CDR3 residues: CASSLGKETQYF. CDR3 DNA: TGCGCCAGCAGCTTGGGAAAAGAGACCCAGTACTTC.

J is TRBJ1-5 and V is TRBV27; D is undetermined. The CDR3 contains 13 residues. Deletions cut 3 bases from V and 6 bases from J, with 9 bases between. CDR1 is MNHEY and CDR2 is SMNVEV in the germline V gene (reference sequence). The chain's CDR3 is CASSLGDSQPQHF. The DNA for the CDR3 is TGTGCCAGCAGTTTGGGAGATAGTCAGCCCCAGCATTTT.

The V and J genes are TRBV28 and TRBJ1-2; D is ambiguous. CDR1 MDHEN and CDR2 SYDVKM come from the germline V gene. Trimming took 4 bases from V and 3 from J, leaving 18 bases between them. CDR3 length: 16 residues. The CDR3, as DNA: TGTGCCAGCAGTTCCCCGGGATTTCTGAGATACTATGGCTACACCTTC. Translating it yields CASSSPGFLRYYGYTF.

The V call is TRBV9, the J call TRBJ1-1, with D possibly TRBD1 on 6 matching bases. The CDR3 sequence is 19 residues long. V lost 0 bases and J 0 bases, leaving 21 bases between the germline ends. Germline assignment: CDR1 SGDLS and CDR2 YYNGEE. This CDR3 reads CASSVEGGWDTILNTEAFF. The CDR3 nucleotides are TGTGCCAGCAGCGTAGAGGGAGGATGGGACACCATCTTGAACACTGAAGCTTTCTTT.